This T cell receptor (beta chain) is from a study of blood T cell repertoires in COVID-19 (dated by TCRdb to 2018 to 2021). Some background on the complete study: The collaborator samples originated in the United States, Italy and Spain and spanned the acute and convalescent phases of COVID-19. The sample metadata nearly always contained a de-identified subject ID, COVID-19 status, age in years and sex. Deeply sampled blood TCRbeta repertoires from subjects exposed to, actively infected with, or recovered from COVID-19 were included in the dataset. Samples came from the ongoing ImmuneRACE study (first 160 participants) plus 1,254 subjects from 6 global collaborators. Where available, HLA class I and class II types were taken from metadata supplied by the sample provider and were not determined by assay-based typing. The prospective study material was composed of cDNA or gDNA derived from T cells, B-cell-depleted T cells, or PBMCs. The repertoires were released in a freely available public database intended as a resource for research on the immune response to SARS-CoV-2. Beyond this particular receptor, the publication reports: The amount of clinical and demographic metadata varied by source and participant and was provided uncurated.

One collaborating source in Seattle enrolled patients during active infection and followed them longitudinally through the course of disease. Collaborating institutions collected whole blood in K2EDTA tubes following their own protocols. For TCRbeta analysis, collaborators shipped samples as frozen whole blood, isolated PBMCs, or DNA extracted from either of those sample types. Comment on this clone: No cognate antigen has been identified for it. No qualities accompany the bases; no much larger clone lies one base away.

V is reduced by 4 bases and J by 10 bases, leaving a spacing of 13 bases between them. Based on the germline V gene (reference sequence), the CDR1 and CDR2 sequences are LGHDT and YNNKEL. The CDR3 spans 12 residues, from the cysteine through the phenylalanine. CDR3 DNA is the only sequence kept; it has 36 bases, read in frame from the first base. The immunoSEQ Assay, a bias-controlled multiplex PCR, was used to amplify TCRbeta CDR3 regions from genomic DNA. The study's processing was this. Within the assay, amplification of reference gene primers was used to estimate how many nucleated cells each sample contained. To quantify the absolute abundance of each unique TCRbeta CDR3 rearrangement, sequence reads were collapsed and filtered. For each sample, productive Simpson clonality was calculated as the square root of Simpson's diversity index across productive rearrangements. TCRdb took this table from immuneACCESS and kept in-frame rearrangements with V and J called. Such tables lack part of the clones; where checked against another copy, unresolved V genes explain under half of the gap, and the rest is unexplained. The DNA was the basis for D and trimming; V, J and clone size are from that table. Here the sample has roughly 120,000 clones; under 95% occur a single time. The ten largest clonotypes hold approximately 5% of the sample.

Recombination connected TRBV3-1 (or the pseudogene TRBV3-2) to TRBJ1-1; no D gene is confidently identified. Sequencing was done on a sample of peripheral blood. This clonotype originated in a man aged 55 to 70 with COVID-19, enrolled during active disease. CDR3 loop: CASSLQTRPAFF. The sequence in DNA is TGTGCCAGCAGCCTACAGACACGGCCAGCTTTCTTT.